The 31 T cell receptor beta chains listed next were all sequenced from one sample in a study of cytomegalovirus exposure and HLA in healthy donors. The PCR had 60 Vbeta and 13 Jbeta primers. Repertoires were generated with immunoSEQ multiplex PCR, while TCRdb's copy carries only in-frame clones and drops some. Among around 110,000 clones listed, roughly 74% were seen once. Source material: PBMCs. The receptors shown here come from a man between 40 and 49 years old in good health and CMV-seronegative.

The DNA for the CDR3 is TGTGCCAGCACTCGGATCCGGGACACCGGGGAGCTGTTTTTT. Its translation: CASTRIRDTGELFF. The V call is TRBV6-5, the J call TRBJ2-2; D unresolved. The V and J ends lost 7 bases and 3 bases respectively, with 12 bases between them. Germline lookup yields CDR1 MNHEY and CDR2 SVGAGI. The length of the CDR3 is 14 residues.

This clone was counted between two and nine times. The chain recombines TRBV7-2 with TRBJ2-3; 8 positions agree with TRBD1. After removal of 2 bases from V and 0 bases from J, the junction contained 1 base not matched to a gene. Looked up from germline, CDR1 is SGHTA and CDR2 is FQGNSA. The CDR3 contains 15 residues. CDR3 sequence reads: CASSLRTGSTDTQYF. The CDR3 DNA reads as TGTGCCAGCAGCTTAAGGACAGGGAGCACAGATACGCAGTATTTT.

J is TRBJ1-5 and V is TRBV19, with TRBD1 matching 9 bases. After removal of 7 bases from V and 6 bases from J, the junction contained 7 bases not matched to a gene. The CDR3 is 14 residues long. In germline, CDR1 is LNHDA, CDR2 SQIVND (reference sequence). CDR3 sequence (DNA): TGTGCCAGTAACGGGGACAGGGTAACTCAGCCCCAGCATTTT. Translated: CASNGDRVTQPQHF.

This chain links TRBV2 with TRBJ1-1; 8 bases align to TRBD1. This CDR3 has 20 amino acids. The V gene end was trimmed by 4 bases and the J gene end by 5 bases; junction bases not matched to a gene: 24. Germline values: CDR1 SNHLY, CDR2 FYNNEI. The CDR3 DNA follows: TGTGCCAGCAGTGTCGAGCAGGGGGCAAGGGGGGCCTTACGAGGGACTGAAGCTTTCTTT. The encoded protein is CASSVEQGARGALRGTEAFF.

This chain uses TRBV10-2 with TRBJ2-7; 8 bases map to TRBD2. The CDR3 spans 14 residues. V lost 10 bases to trimming and J lost 0 bases; unmatched junction nucleotides: 8. Germline V CDR1 and CDR2: WSHSY, SAAADI. CDR3 region: CATRGSGASYEQYF. In nucleotides, the CDR3 is TGCGCCACCCGGGGTAGCGGGGCCTCCTACGAGCAGTACTTC.

The V gene is TRBV25-1, the J gene TRBJ2-3, with D perhaps matching TRBD1 (5 bases). V was trimmed by 6 bases and J by 5 bases, leaving 12 bases between them. CDR3 size: 13 residues. Germline lookup yields CDR1 MGHDK and CDR2 SYGVNS. The CDR3 DNA is TGTGCCAGCAGCCACGGACATTTAGATACGCAGTATTTT. Translation: CASSHGHLDTQYF. The variable domain in full, completed from reference TRBV25-1 and TRBJ2-3, reads EADIYQTPRYLVIGTGKKITLECSQTMGHDKMYWYQQDPGMELHLIHYSYGVNSTEKGDLSSESTVSRIRTEHFPLTLESARPSHTSQYLCASSHGHLDTQYFGPGTRLTVL.

The J gene is TRBJ1-5, the V gene TRBV9; D remains unclear. V was cut by 7 bases and J by 7 bases, with 12 bases left in between. The CDR3 has 12 residues. Germline CDR1 reads SGDLS; CDR2 reads YYNGEE. This CDR3 is CASGRDGQPQHF. The CDR3 nucleotides are TGTGCCAGCGGGCGGGATGGGCAGCCCCAGCATTTT. Supplemented by reference TRBV9 and TRBJ1-5, the full variable domain reads DSGVTQTPKHLITATGQRVTLRCSPRSGDLSVYWYQQSLDQGLQFLIQYYNGEERAKGNILERFSAQQFPDLHSELNLSSLELGDSALYFCASGRDGQPQHFGDGTRLSIL.

This chain connects TRBV29-1 to TRBJ2-3, with D tentatively TRBD1 (5 bases). The CDR3 totals 15 residues. Trimming cost V 1 base and J 4 bases, with 15 bases left between them. Germline CDR1 reads SQVTM; CDR2 reads ANQGSEA. The CDR3 DNA reads TGCAGCGTTGAAGCTAGGGGATCCAGGGCAGATACGCAGTATTTT. Protein sequence: CSVEARGSRADTQYF.

The V call is TRBV4-2, the J call TRBJ1-2; the D is unclear. Looked up from germline, CDR1 is LGHNA and CDR2 is YNFKEQ. There are 14 residues in the CDR3. V shed 0 bases and J shed 7 bases, with 12 bases lying between them. This chain's CDR3 is CASSQDWSSVGYTF. The CDR3 coding sequence is TGTGCCAGCAGCCAAGACTGGAGTAGCGTTGGCTACACCTTC.

CDR3 in amino acids: CASSLWRGPQETQYF. The CDR3 bases are TGTGCCAGCAGCTTGTGGCGGGGGCCCCAAGAGACCCAGTACTTC. The chain carries TRBV5-6 and TRBJ2-5; D perhaps matches TRBD2 (7 bases). CDR3 length: 15 amino acids. V dropped 1 base and J dropped 1 base, with 11 bases sitting between them. Germline assignment: CDR1 SGHDT and CDR2 YYEEEE.

V gene TRBV2 combines with J gene TRBJ2-2; possibly TRBD2 for D (6 bases). The CDR3 runs 15 residues. The germline V and J ends were trimmed by 6 bases and 5 bases, with 16 bases remaining between them. Germline CDR1 is SNHLY and CDR2 is FYNNEI. CDR3 in amino acids: CASSSGFAGTGELFF. The CDR3 DNA is TGTGCCAGCAGCAGCGGTTTCGCGGGGACCGGGGAGCTGTTTTTT.

The rearrangement uses TRBV7-2 and TRBJ2-3, with TRBD2 identical over 12 bases. Trimming took 5 bases from V and 1 from J; bases not matched to a gene: 4. This CDR3 has 16 amino acids. The germline CDR1 and CDR2 sequences are SGHTA and FQGNSA. CDR3 DNA: TGTGCCAGCAGCAAGACTAGCGGGGGTGGCACAGATACGCAGTATTTT. Its protein product is CASSKTSGGGTDTQYF. Full variable domain (outside the CDR3, taken from reference TRBV7-2 and TRBJ2-3): GAGVSQSPSNKVTEKGKDVELRCDPISGHTALYWYRQSLGQGLEFLIYFQGNSAPDKSGLPSDRFSAERTGGSVSTLTIQRTQQEDSAVYLCASSKTSGGGTDTQYFGPGTRLTVL.

The rearrangement uses TRBV6-5 and TRBJ2-7; 7 bases agree with TRBD1. In germline, CDR1 is MNHEY, CDR2 SVGAGI. The J segment lost 3 bases and the V segment lost 6 bases, leaving 5 bases of the junction unmatched. This CDR3 is 13 amino acids long. DNA for the CDR3: TGTGCCAGCAGGGAGGACAGGAGCTACGAGCAGTACTTC. This codes for CASREDRSYEQYF.

This clone was counted between two and nine times. V gene TRBV1 combines with J gene TRBJ2-5; no check of the table's D call, TRBD2, against the DNA was made. TRBV1 is listed as a pseudogene. The CDR3 extends over 20 amino acids. The CDR3: CTSSQLLSVGSGGSQETQYF. The CDR3, as DNA: TGCACCAGCAGCCAACTGCTTTCGGTGGGTAGCGGGGGGTCCCAAGAGACCCAGTACTTC.

The rearrangement links TRBV6-5 to TRBJ2-5; D is unclear. The germline CDR1 and CDR2 sequences are MNHEY and SVGAGI. V gave up 5 bases and J gave up 2 bases, with 12 bases separating them. The CDR3 length is 14 residues. The DNA of the CDR3 is TGTGCCAGCAGTCCGACGAAGAGGCAAGAGACCCAGTACTTC. This translates into CASSPTKRQETQYF.

The chain combines TRBV6-6 with TRBJ2-2; 7 bases map to TRBD1. This CDR3 contains 15 residues. The V and J ends lost 7 bases and 1 base, in that order; junction bases with no gene match: 6. Germline V gives CDR1 MNHNY, CDR2 SVGAGI (reference sequence). CDR3 region: CASKTGTVNTGELFF. The DNA for the CDR3 is TGTGCCAGCAAAACCGGGACAGTGAACACCGGGGAGCTGTTTTTT.

V and J are TRBV6-1 and TRBJ1-5; no definite D call. CDR3 length: 16 amino acids. Germline CDR1 reads MNHNS; CDR2 reads SASEGT. With 2 bases removed from V and 0 bases from J, the gap between germline ends came to 11 bases. In nucleotides, the CDR3 is TGTGCCAGCAGTGAAATCTCGGTCCTTAGCAATCAGCCCCAGCATTTT. Protein sequence: CASSEISVLSNQPQHF.

This clone showed up just once. The V gene is TRBV7-8, the J gene TRBJ1-1; D remains ambiguous. CDR3 length: 13 amino acids. CDR1 is SGHVS and CDR2 is FQNEAQ in the germline V gene. Trimming cost V 3 bases and J 4 bases, with 9 bases left between them. This chain's CDR3 is CASSLAGITEAFF. CDR3 DNA: TGTGCCAGCAGCTTGGCGGGGATCACTGAAGCTTTCTTT. Combining the CDR3 with reference TRBV7-8 and TRBJ1-1 gives the whole variable domain GAGVSQSPRYKVAKRGQDVALRCDPISGHVSLFWYQQALGQGPEFLTYFQNEAQLDKSGLPSDRFFAERPEGSVSTLKIQRTQQEDSAVYLCASSLAGITEAFFGQGTRLTVV.

This chain links TRBV7-2 with TRBJ1-2; D is unresolved. The V end was cut by 1 base, the J end by 1 base, with 4 bases between. The CDR3 consists of 13 residues. Germline V gene data show CDR1 as SGHTA and CDR2 as FQGNSA. The CDR3 here is CASSLDNNYGYTF. The CDR3 bases are TGTGCCAGCAGCTTAGACAATAACTATGGCTACACCTTC.

V usage is TRBV2 and J usage is TRBJ1-4, with TRBD1 matching 12 bases. Trimming removed 4 bases from V and 14 bases from J; junction bases left unmatched: 5. Germline-derived CDR1 and CDR2 are SNHLY and FYNNEI. This CDR3 contains 13 residues. The CDR3 DNA follows: TGTGCCAGCAGTGCGGGACAGGGGGCGACGCTGTTTTTT. Amino acid sequence: CASSAGQGATLFF.

With regard to this clone: Other nucleotide sequences from this sample produce the same CDR3. The chain links TRBV5-4 to TRBJ2-2, with 7 bases aligning to TRBD2. The CDR3 is made up of 16 amino acids. The V gene's germline CDR1 is SGHNT and CDR2 YYREEE (reference sequence). The ends lost 4 bases at V and 0 bases at J; junction bases unmatched: 6. As DNA, the CDR3 is TGTGCCAGCAGCCTAGAGCGGGGATCGAACACCGGGGAGCTGTTTTTT. This gives the protein CASSLERGSNTGELFF. The full variable domain, completed using reference TRBV5-4 and TRBJ2-2, is ETGVTQSPTHLIKTRGQQVTLRCSSQSGHNTVSWYQQALGQGPQFIFQYYREEENGRGNFPPRFSGLQFPNYSSELNVNALELDDSALYLCASSLERGSNTGELFFGEGSRLTVL.

This clone came up once. This chain links TRBV7-2 with TRBJ1-1; 10 bases map to TRBD1. The CDR3 covers 15 residues. Trimming cost V 5 bases and J 6 bases; bases outside gene matches: 9. Germline CDR1 reads SGHTA; CDR2 reads FQGNSA. CDR3 loop: CASSRQTGGFAEAFF. CDR3 nucleotides: TGTGCCAGCAGCCGGCAGACAGGGGGCTTTGCTGAAGCTTTCTTT.

V gene TRBV27 combines with J gene TRBJ2-2, with 11 bases that match TRBD2. This CDR3 is built from 15 residues. Per the germline V gene, CDR1 is MNHEY and CDR2 is SMNVEV (reference sequence). The V segment lost 7 bases and the J segment 4 bases; nucleotides outside the gene matches: 5. The CDR3 here is CASTPGTSGTGELFF. CDR3 nucleotides: TGTGCCAGCACCCCCGGGACTAGCGGCACCGGGGAGCTGTTTTTT.

V and J are TRBV4-2 and TRBJ1-4, with D maybe TRBD1 (6 bases). Trimming took off 5 bases at V and 5 bases at J, with 21 bases between the two ends. CDR3 size: 17 residues. Germline V lookup: CDR1 LGHNA, CDR2 YNFKEQ. CDR3 loop: CASSSPQQGSANEKLFF. CDR3 nucleotides: TGTGCCAGCAGCTCCCCCCAACAGGGCTCAGCGAATGAAAAACTGTTTTTT.

The gene calls are TRBV13 and TRBJ1-6; 7 nucleotides match TRBD1. Germline V CDR1 and CDR2: PRHDT, FYEKMQ (reference sequence). The CDR3 loop spans 14 amino acids. The trim removed 2 bases at V and 7 bases at J, leaving 2 bases unmatched. This CDR3 is CASSLMDRNSPLHF. The DNA for the CDR3 is TGTGCCAGCAGCTTAATGGACAGGAATTCACCCCTCCACTTT.

The V gene is TRBV4-2, the J gene TRBJ2-7; no clear D. Trimming stripped 0 bases from V and 1 base from J, with 19 bases between. CDR1 is LGHNA, CDR2 YNFKEQ, per germline. The length of the CDR3 is 18 residues. CDR3 loop: CASSQDLALAGDSYEQYF. In nucleotides, the CDR3 is TGTGCCAGCAGCCAAGATCTTGCCCTGGCAGGTGATTCCTACGAGCAGTACTTC.

The chain carries TRBV6-6 and TRBJ1-2; D is ambiguous. Germline lookup yields CDR1 MNHNY and CDR2 SVGAGI (reference sequence). V was trimmed by 6 bases and J by 0 bases, leaving 5 bases between them. The CDR3 extends over 12 amino acids. Here the CDR3 DNA reads TGTGCCAGCAGACTGCCTAACTATGGCTACACCTTC. Its protein is CASRLPNYGYTF.

V usage is TRBV7-6 and J usage is TRBJ1-1; a possible D gene is TRBD1 (6 bases). The CDR3 consists of 14 residues. CDR1 is SGHVS and CDR2 is FNYEAQ in the germline V gene. V was cut by 4 bases and J by 0 bases, with 9 bases left in between. CDR3 DNA sequence: TGTGCCAGCAGCTCTGGACAGTTGAACACTGAAGCTTTCTTT. Translation gives CASSSGQLNTEAFF.

The chain couples TRBV6-6 to TRBJ2-7, with D possibly TRBD1 on 7 matching bases. Trimming shortened V by 2 bases and J by 5 bases, and 13 bases separated the two germline ends. The CDR3 consists of 14 residues. Germline V CDR1 and CDR2: MNHNY, SVGAGI (reference sequence). The CDR3 loop reads CASSYGQGEDEQYF. CDR3 bases: TGTGCCAGCAGTTACGGGCAGGGGGAGGACGAGCAGTACTTC.

V and J are TRBV18 and TRBJ2-2, with D possibly TRBD1 on 5 matching bases. V dropped 0 bases and J dropped 2 bases, with 7 bases sitting between them. Germline V gene data show CDR1 as KGHSH and CDR2 as LQKENI. This CDR3 has 15 amino acids. The CDR3 loop is CASSPPTANTGELFF. The CDR3 DNA reads TGTGCCAGCTCACCACCGACAGCTAACACCGGGGAGCTGTTTTTT. Drawing the rest from reference TRBV18 and TRBJ2-2, the complete variable domain is NAGVMQNPRHLVRRRGQEARLRCSPMKGHSHVYWYRQLPEEGLKFMVYLQKENIIDESGMPKERFSAEFPKEGPSILRIQQVVRGDSAAYFCASSPPTANTGELFFGEGSRLTVL.

The rearrangement joins TRBV15 to TRBJ2-2, with D perhaps TRBD1 (7 bases). Trimming took off 9 bases at V and 2 bases at J, with 16 bases between the two ends. The CDR3 has 15 amino acids. Germline V gene data show CDR1 as LNHNV and CDR2 as YYDKDF (reference sequence). DNA of the CDR3: TGTGCCACGACGGAGGGACAGACAAACACCGGGGAGCTGTTTTTT. It translates to CATTEGQTNTGELFF.